These 30 T cell receptor beta chains were sequenced from one sample in a study of cytomegalovirus exposure and HLA in healthy donors. Assay: immunoSEQ multiplex PCR; the TCRdb copy retains only in-frame clones and omits some. The sample lists hundreds of thousands of clones, 75% to 90% seen once, with less than 7% in the top ten. Sequences were obtained from PBMCs. These receptors were obtained from a woman aged 18-29 years in good health and CMV-seronegative.

The V call is TRBV5-1, the J call TRBJ1-4; D uncertain. Deletions cut 4 bases from V and 7 bases from J, with 17 bases between. Germline CDR1 reads SGHRS; CDR2 reads YFSETQ. The CDR3 is 15 amino acids. CDR3: CASSLLEGNGEKLFF. The CDR3 DNA sequence: TGCGCCAGCAGCCTTTTAGAGGGAAACGGTGAAAAACTGTTTTTT.

This clone has only one observation. V is TRBV10-3 and J is TRBJ1-1; 10 nucleotides align to TRBD1. CDR3 length equals 12 residues. The V gene's germline CDR1 is ENHRY and CDR2 SYGVKD. Trimming cost V 6 bases and J 9 bases; bases outside gene matches: 4. CDR3 loop: CAIREDRGKAFF. CDR3 nucleotides: TGTGCCATCAGGGAGGACAGGGGGAAAGCTTTCTTT.

The chain couples TRBV7-9 to TRBJ2-1; 10 bases map to TRBD1. Germline assignment: CDR1 SEHNR and CDR2 FQNEAQ (reference sequence). The CDR3 runs 16 residues. Trimming removed 5 bases from V and 8 bases from J; junction bases left unmatched: 12. The CDR3 reads CASSNHPGQGSDEQFF. CDR3 in DNA: TGTGCCAGCAGCAACCACCCGGGACAGGGGTCCGATGAGCAGTTCTTC.

This chain joins TRBV9 and TRBJ2-1; D may match TRBD1 or TRBD2 (5 bases each). Germline V CDR1 and CDR2: SGDLS, YYNGEE. V was trimmed by 1 base and J by 3 bases, leaving 11 bases between them. The length of the CDR3 is 15 residues. The DNA for the CDR3 is TGTGCCAGCAGCGTAACGGGGACGGGCTACAATGAGCAGTTCTTC. It is translated as CASSVTGTGYNEQFF.

The chain couples TRBV6-5 to TRBJ2-7; 8 nucleotides align to TRBD2. V trimming: 5 bases; J trimming: 0 bases; junction bases outside the gene matches: 6. Germline V gives CDR1 MNHEY, CDR2 SVGAGI. CDR3 length: 15 residues. CDR3: CASSPSGPSSYEQYF. The CDR3 DNA sequence: TGTGCCAGCAGTCCTAGCGGGCCTAGCTCCTACGAGCAGTACTTC.

The chain carries TRBV5-1 and TRBJ2-1; 10 nucleotides align to TRBD2. Germline V gene data show CDR1 as SGHRS and CDR2 as YFSETQ. This CDR3 spans 18 amino acids. Trimming took 4 bases from V and 0 from J; bases not matched to a gene: 10. The CDR3 DNA is TGCGCCAGCAGCAAGCGGACTAGCGGAGGCCACTCCTACAATGAGCAGTTCTTC. It codes for CASSKRTSGGHSYNEQFF.

This chain connects TRBV4-1 to TRBJ1-4, with D tentatively TRBD1 (6 bases). Deletions cut 6 bases from V and 7 bases from J, with 12 bases between. CDR1 is MGHRA, CDR2 YSYEKL, per germline. This CDR3 spans 13 amino acids. The CDR3 reads CASSLAGAEKLFF. CDR3 bases: TGCGCCAGCAGTCTCGCGGGGGCTGAAAAACTGTTTTTT.

A single count supports this clone. This chain joins TRBV4-2 and TRBJ2-1; D perhaps matches TRBD2 (5 bases). This CDR3 contains 16 residues. V was cut by 0 bases and J by 2 bases, with 11 bases left in between. Germline V gene data show CDR1 as LGHNA and CDR2 as YNFKEQ. The CDR3 nucleotides are TGTGCCAGCAGCCAAGACCTAGCTGCTGCCTACAATGAGCAGTTCTTC. Translating it yields CASSQDLAAAYNEQFF.

The chain is built from TRBV30 and TRBJ1-5; 9 nucleotides match TRBD1. The germline CDR1 and CDR2 sequences are GTSNPN and SVGIG (reference sequence). There are 18 residues in the CDR3. V lost 2 bases, J lost 2 bases, and 13 bases stayed unmatched. This CDR3 is CAWSTGTGRKIGNQPQHF. The CDR3 coding sequence is TGTGCCTGGAGTACCGGGACAGGGAGGAAAATCGGCAATCAGCCCCAGCATTTT.

The J gene is TRBJ2-5, the V gene TRBV4-1, with 11 positions matching TRBD2. Germline assignment: CDR1 MGHRA and CDR2 YSYEKL. V was clipped by 0 bases and J by 2 bases; unmatched bases: 8. CDR3 length: 18 residues. CDR3 nucleotide sequence: TGCGCCAGCAGCCAAGATGACCTAGCGGGAGGAAGGCAAGAGACCCAGTACTTC. Translation gives CASSQDDLAGGRQETQYF.

V and J are TRBV7-2 and TRBJ2-1; D is unresolved. Germline lookup yields CDR1 SGHTA and CDR2 FQGNSA. Trimming took off 3 bases at V and 4 bases at J, with 4 bases between the two ends. CDR3 length equals 12 residues. CDR3 region: CASSLAYNEQFF. The DNA of the CDR3 is TGTGCCAGCAGCTTGGCTTACAATGAGCAGTTCTTC.

The rearrangement links TRBV2 to TRBJ2-1; D is possibly TRBD1 (5 bases). The V end lost 4 bases, the J end lost 0 bases, and 10 bases lay between the germline ends. CDR1 is SNHLY, CDR2 FYNNEI, per germline. The CDR3 runs 15 residues. The CDR3 spells CASSGGVGSYNEQFF. In DNA form, the CDR3 reads TGTGCCAGCAGTGGGGGCGTTGGCTCCTACAATGAGCAGTTCTTC.

The chain uses TRBV6-5 and TRBJ2-7, with a weak D call TRBD1 (6 bases). This CDR3 contains 13 residues. Germline lookup yields CDR1 MNHEY and CDR2 SVGAGI. V lost 5 bases to trimming and J lost 2 bases, with 10 bases between them. The CDR3 region has the DNA TGTGCCAGCAGTCCCGGGACAACCTACGAGCAGTACTTC. It translates to CASSPGTTYEQYF.

This chain connects TRBV4-1 to TRBJ2-7; 9 bases map to TRBD1. Germline CDR1 is MGHRA and CDR2 is YSYEKL. Trimming cost V 3 bases and J 4 bases; bases outside gene matches: 4. The CDR3 is 14 amino acids. CDR3 amino acids: CASSQGTGKYEQYF. CDR3 bases: TGCGCCAGCAGCCAGGGGACAGGGAAATACGAGCAGTACTTC.

In regard to this clone: One end of the junction is discordant with germline, which a read error may explain. The gene calls are TRBV5-4 and TRBJ2-6, with D hard to call. This CDR3 is built from 15 residues. CDR1 SGHNT and CDR2 YYREEE come from the germline V gene (reference sequence). In DNA form, the CDR3 reads TGTGCCAGCAGTTTGGCGTTTTCTGGGGCCAACGTCCTGACTTTC. Translation gives CASSLAFSGANVLTF.

The chain has TRBV29-1 and TRBJ1-1; D not resolved. V gave up 8 bases and J gave up 2 bases, with 12 bases separating them. CDR1 and CDR2 from the germline V gene are SQVTM and ANQGSEA. This CDR3 is built from 12 residues. The CDR3 DNA reads as TGCAGCACCAGGACGGGAAACACTGAAGCTTTCTTT. This translates into CSTRTGNTEAFF.

This rearrangement joins TRBV30 to TRBJ1-2; no clear D gene. CDR3 size: 14 residues. Trimming removed 0 bases from V and 5 bases from J, with 13 bases in between. Looked up from germline, CDR1 is GTSNPN and CDR2 is SVGIG (reference sequence). The CDR3 DNA follows: TGTGCCTGGAGTGTAAAAAGACCGGGGTATGGCTACACCTTC. Translation gives CAWSVKRPGYGYTF.

V is TRBV18 and J is TRBJ1-2; TRBD1 aligns across 12 bases. This CDR3 is 19 amino acids long. Trimming cost V 3 bases and J 4 bases; bases outside gene matches: 15. Germline V lookup: CDR1 KGHSH, CDR2 LQKENI. Written as DNA, the CDR3 is TGTGCCAGCTCACCGGGTTTCTTCCGGGACAGGGGGCCTAGCTATGGCTACACCTTC. Residues: CASSPGFFRDRGPSYGYTF.

Concerning this clone: Other nucleotide sequences in the sample specify the same CDR3. This sequence joins TRBV5-1 and TRBJ2-5; TRBD2 agrees at 8 bases. V lost 0 bases and J lost 2; bases outside the gene matches: 6. The germline V gene encodes CDR1 SGHRS and CDR2 YFSETQ. The CDR3 sequence is 16 residues long. CDR3 DNA sequence: TGCGCCAGCAGCTTGGGCGGACTAGCCGAACAAGAGACCCAGTACTTC. Its protein is CASSLGGLAEQETQYF.

This clone has just a few counts. The rearrangement joins TRBV27 to TRBJ1-2; 8 bases line up with TRBD1. Trimming cost V 3 bases and J 8 bases; bases outside gene matches: 5. Germline assignment: CDR1 MNHEY and CDR2 SMNVEV (reference sequence). The CDR3 runs 13 residues. The DNA of the CDR3 is TGTGCCAGCAGTTTCGGGACAGGCAGAGGCTACACCTTC. Residues: CASSFGTGRGYTF.

V usage is TRBV4-1 and J usage is TRBJ1-5, with TRBD1 as a possible D gene (6 bases). Trimming removed 4 bases from V and 1 base from J, with 11 bases in between. The CDR3 is made up of 15 amino acids. CDR1 and CDR2 (germline): MGHRA, YSYEKL. The CDR3 loop is CASSPQDRSNQPQHF. The CDR3 DNA sequence: TGCGCCAGCAGCCCACAAGACAGGAGCAATCAGCCCCAGCATTTT.

There are a few counts of this clone. The chain couples TRBV6-1 to TRBJ1-2, with unresolved D. Deletions cut 7 bases from V and 5 bases from J, with 11 bases between. From germline, CDR1 is MNHNS and CDR2 SASEGT. The CDR3 has 12 amino acids. The CDR3 reads CASMTGGYGYTF. CDR3 sequence (DNA): TGTGCCAGCATGACGGGTGGGTATGGCTACACCTTC.

This clone was observed once. The V and J genes are TRBV7-3 and TRBJ1-4, with D maybe TRBD1 (5 bases). This CDR3 is built from 15 residues. Trimming took 2 bases from V and 5 from J, leaving 12 bases between them. CDR1 is SGHTA and CDR2 is FQGTGA in the germline V gene. Here the CDR3 reads CASSLGTGKNEKLFF. CDR3 sequence (DNA): TGTGCCAGCAGCTTAGGTACAGGAAAGAATGAAAAACTGTTTTTT.

The chain couples TRBV5-4 to TRBJ2-1; D may be TRBD2 (7 bases). V dropped 6 bases and J dropped 2 bases, with 15 bases sitting between them. There are 15 residues in the CDR3. Germline V lookup: CDR1 SGHNT, CDR2 YYREEE (reference sequence). DNA for the CDR3: TGTGCCAGCACATCGGGGCGGGGGCCCTACAATGAGCAGTTCTTC. Protein sequence: CASTSGRGPYNEQFF.

The chain's CDR3 is CASSKAKSSVPRAGELFF. The CDR3 DNA is TGTGCCAGCAGTAAGGCCAAGTCATCGGTACCCCGGGCCGGGGAGCTGTTTTTT. The V call is TRBV2, the J call TRBJ2-2, with D unclear. The germline CDR1 and CDR2 sequences are SNHLY and FYNNEI. The CDR3 contains 18 residues. V gave up 5 bases and J gave up 6 bases, with 25 bases separating them. The variable domain in full, completed from reference TRBV2 and TRBJ2-2, reads EPEVTQTPSHQVTQMGQEVILRCVPISNHLYFYWYRQILGQKVEFLVSFYNNEISEKSEIFDDQFSVERPDGSNFTLKIRSTKLEDSAMYFCASSKAKSSVPRAGELFFGEGSRLTVL.

The DNA for the CDR3 is TGTGCCAGCAGTGAAGTCGGACTAGTAGTTGGCACAGATACGCAGTATTTT. This codes for CASSEVGLVVGTDTQYF. The chain joins TRBV6-1 to TRBJ2-3, with 7 bases fitting TRBD2. V was clipped by 1 base and J by 1 base; unmatched bases: 8. The germline V gene has CDR1 MNHNS and CDR2 SASEGT. This CDR3 spans 17 amino acids.

The chain combines TRBV7-9 with TRBJ1-6; D unclear. This CDR3 contains 12 residues. Per the germline V gene, CDR1 is SEHNR and CDR2 is FQNEAQ (reference sequence). Trimming took 7 bases from V and 5 from J, leaving 6 bases between them. The CDR3 loop reads CASNTDNSPLHF. Written as DNA, the CDR3 is TGTGCCAGCAACACAGATAATTCACCCCTCCACTTT.

There are a few counts of this clone. V and J are TRBV7-3 and TRBJ1-1; 11 positions match TRBD1. The V and J ends lost 5 bases and 7 bases, in that order; junction bases with no gene match: 6. CDR3 length equals 14 residues. Germline lookup yields CDR1 SGHTA and CDR2 FQGTGA. The CDR3 DNA reads as TGTGCCAGCAGCGGCAGGGACAGGGGGTTTGAAGCTTTCTTT. Its protein product is CASSGRDRGFEAFF.

This clone has only one observation. The chain carries TRBV6-1 and TRBJ1-1, with D hard to call. The CDR3 has 13 amino acids. Germline V gene sequence: CDR1 MNHNS, CDR2 SASEGT. The V and J ends lost 4 bases and 1 base respectively, with 7 bases between them. CDR3 protein: CASSGSPNTEAFF. DNA of the CDR3: TGTGCCAGCAGTGGGTCCCCGAACACTGAAGCTTTCTTT.

CDR3 sequence (DNA): TGTGCCAGCAGTCGACAGGGCTTCAGGAACACCGGGGAGCTGTTTTTT. It specifies CASSRQGFRNTGELFF. The V gene is TRBV2, the J gene TRBJ2-2; 7 bases are a match to TRBD1. V gave up 5 bases and J gave up 1 base; unmatched junction bases: 7. Germline V lookup: CDR1 SNHLY, CDR2 FYNNEI. The CDR3 loop spans 16 amino acids.